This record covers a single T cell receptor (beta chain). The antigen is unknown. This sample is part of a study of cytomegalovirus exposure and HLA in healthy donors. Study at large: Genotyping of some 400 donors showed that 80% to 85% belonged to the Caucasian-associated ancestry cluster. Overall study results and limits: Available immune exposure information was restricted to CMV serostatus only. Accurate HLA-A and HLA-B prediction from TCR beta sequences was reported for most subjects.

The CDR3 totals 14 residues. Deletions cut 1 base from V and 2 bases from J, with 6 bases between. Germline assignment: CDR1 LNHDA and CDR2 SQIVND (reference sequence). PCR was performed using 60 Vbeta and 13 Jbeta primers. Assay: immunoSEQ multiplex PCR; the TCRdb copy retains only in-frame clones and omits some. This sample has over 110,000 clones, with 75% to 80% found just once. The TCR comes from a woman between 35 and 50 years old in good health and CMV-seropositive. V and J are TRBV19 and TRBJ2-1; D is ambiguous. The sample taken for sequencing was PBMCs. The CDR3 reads CASSIGPTYNEQFF. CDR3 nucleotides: TGTGCCAGTAGTATAGGTCCCACCTACAATGAGCAGTTCTTC.